This T cell receptor (beta chain) was retrieved from a study of naive and memory T cell subsets. V shed 6 bases and J shed 2 bases, with 17 bases lying between them. Germline loops: CDR1 KGHSH, CDR2 LQKENI. This CDR3 is built from 15 residues. The study's findings and limits: In naive cells, over 85% of TCR sequences were seen only once. Activation and differentiation may alter RNA-based TCR counts. Findings for naive and memory subsets could not be checked against ground truth.

At least ten counts were recorded for this clonotype. Its specificity is not known. Alpha and beta libraries were amplified separately from the second PCR onward. Both TRBC1 and TRBC2 were covered by a beta constant-region primer of two equimolar oligonucleotides. Ligated cDNA was amplified by four rounds of PCR with nested alpha and beta constant-region primers and SP2. MiXCR, applied by TCRdb to the UMI-ligation and nested PCR reads, yields one record per CDR3 protein. The table lists about 120,000 distinct CDR3 sequences, around a third of them singletons. This chain connects TRBV18 to TRBJ2-7, with D perhaps matching TRBD1 or TRBD2 (5 bases each). The receptor comes from a human donor in good health. The source material was central memory CD4+ T cells from blood. Here the CDR3 DNA reads TGTGCCAGCTCGCTCGATTTGGGACCGCCCTACGAGCAGTACTTC. Translated: CASSLDLGPPYEQYF. Full variable domain (remainder filled in from reference TRBV18 and TRBJ2-7): NAGVMQNPRHLVRRRGQEARLRCSPMKGHSHVYWYRQLPEEGLKFMVYLQKENIIDESGMPKERFSAEFPKEGPSILRIQQVVRGDSAAYFCASSLDLGPPYEQYFGPGTRLTVT.